The 28 T cell receptor beta chains below come from one sample, sequenced in a study of blood T cell dynamics during melanoma immunotherapy. The sample's time point: week 3, after first cycle of checkpoint inhibitor. Repertoires were generated with immunoSEQ multiplex PCR, while TCRdb's copy carries only in-frame clones and drops some. The sample records 11,000 or so clones, 84% being singletons. Source: blood, taken from a patient treated with checkpoint blockade. The source is a human donor with melanoma.

This chain uses TRBV29-1 with TRBJ2-7; 9 bases match TRBD1. Germline V gene lookup returns CDR1 SQVTM and CDR2 ANQGSEA. CDR3 length: 13 residues. After removal of 5 bases from V and 4 bases from J, the junction contained 6 bases not matched to a gene. The CDR3 DNA reads as TGCAGCGTTCGGACAGGGGAGGTATACGAGCAGTACTTC. Amino acids: CSVRTGEVYEQYF.

The CDR3 spells CASSRETGSYEQYF. In nucleotides, the CDR3 is TGTGCCAGCAGCCGAGAGACAGGGTCCTACGAGCAGTACTTC. This sequence joins TRBV7-2 and TRBJ2-7, with 7 bases lining up with TRBD1. Germline assignment: CDR1 SGHTA and CDR2 FQGNSA. V gave up 5 bases and J gave up 1 base; unmatched junction bases: 5. The CDR3 runs to 14 residues.

The V call is TRBV5-3, the J call TRBJ2-2; TRBD1 matches at 8 bases. TRBV5-3 is given ORF status, its function remaining uncertain. The CDR3 totals 16 residues. With V trimmed by 2 bases and J by 4 bases, 7 bases remained unmatched. CDR3 in amino acids: CARSFDRGGGTGELFF. CDR3 in DNA: TGTGCCAGAAGCTTCGACAGGGGTGGGGGCACCGGGGAGCTGTTTTTT.

The chain carries TRBV11-3 and TRBJ1-1; D remains ambiguous. V lost 6 bases and J 3 bases, leaving 14 bases between the germline ends. The CDR3 loop spans 14 amino acids. The germline gives CDR1 SGHNT, CDR2 YENEEA. The CDR3 bases are TGTGCCAGCAGTGGTGGGTCGGGATACACTGAAGCTTTCTTT. Translating gives CASSGGSGYTEAFF.

J is TRBJ2-2 and V is TRBV5-4; D may be TRBD1 or TRBD2 (5 bases each). V was cut by 0 bases and J by 0 bases, with 9 bases left in between. Germline V CDR1 and CDR2: SGHNT, YYREEE (reference sequence). The CDR3 extends over 16 amino acids. The CDR3 DNA reads TGTGCCAGCAGCTTGGACGGGACGGCGAACACCGGGGAGCTGTTTTTT. Its protein product is CASSLDGTANTGELFF.

V gene TRBV5-1 combines with J gene TRBJ1-5; no firm D call. There are 15 residues in the CDR3. Trimming took off 0 bases at V and 7 bases at J, with 14 bases between the two ends. CDR1 and CDR2 (germline): SGHRS, YFSETQ. The CDR3 coding sequence is TGCGCCAGCAGCTTGGCCGGGCAGAGTAAGCAGCCCCAGCATTTT. As protein: CASSLAGQSKQPQHF.

This sequence joins TRBV5-6 and TRBJ1-1; D gene uncertain. This CDR3 has 12 amino acids. Germline lookup yields CDR1 SGHDT and CDR2 YYEEEE. The germline V and J ends were trimmed by 2 bases and 3 bases, with 5 bases remaining between them. The CDR3 bases are TGTGCCAGCAGCTTTGGATACACTGAAGCTTTCTTT. Amino acid sequence: CASSFGYTEAFF.

The V call is TRBV7-2, the J call TRBJ1-1, with D unclear. The CDR3 has 13 amino acids. Trimming removed 0 bases at V and 0 bases at J, with 2 bases between. Germline V gene data show CDR1 as SGHTA and CDR2 as FQGNSA. CDR3 sequence: CASSLAMNTEAFF. The CDR3 nucleotides are TGTGCCAGCAGCTTAGCGATGAACACTGAAGCTTTCTTT.

A single count supports this clone. The chain combines TRBV6-5 with TRBJ1-6; D is perhaps TRBD1 (5 bases). CDR1 and CDR2 (germline): MNHEY, SVGAGI. This CDR3 is 14 amino acids long. V was trimmed by 10 bases and J by 5 bases, leaving 15 bases between them. CDR3 DNA sequence: TGTGCCATCAGCATACAGGTCGATAATTCACCCCTCCACTTT. Protein product: CAISIQVDNSPLHF.

This sequence joins TRBV4-1 and TRBJ2-5; a weak D match, TRBD2 (7 bases). Deletions cut 1 base from V and 5 bases from J, with 17 bases between. This CDR3 has 16 residues. Germline-derived CDR1 and CDR2 are MGHRA and YSYEKL. The CDR3 DNA is TGCGCCAGCAGCCAAGTGGGGGCGGGGGTAGGGGAGACCCAGTACTTC. Translation: CASSQVGAGVGETQYF.

The V and J genes are TRBV7-2 and TRBJ2-5; 11 nucleotides align to TRBD2. CDR1 and CDR2 (germline): SGHTA, FQGNSA. The CDR3 spans 14 residues. The trim removed 4 bases at V and 7 bases at J, leaving 5 bases unmatched. CDR3 amino acids: CASSSTSGAGTQYF. The CDR3 DNA is TGTGCCAGCAGCTCGACTAGCGGGGCTGGGACCCAGTACTTC.

J is TRBJ2-5 and V is TRBV7-2; 7 bases agree with TRBD2. The CDR3 is 13 amino acids. After removal of 3 bases from V and 4 bases from J, the junction contained 2 bases not matched to a gene. Germline V CDR1 and CDR2: SGHTA, FQGNSA. The DNA for the CDR3 is TGTGCCAGCAGCTTGAGCGGGGCAGAGACCCAGTACTTC. It specifies CASSLSGAETQYF.

This sequence joins TRBV7-2 and TRBJ1-2, with TRBD1 matching 8 bases. The junction had 4 bases not matched to a gene; V was cut back by 4 bases and J by 3 bases. CDR1 SGHTA and CDR2 FQGNSA come from the germline V gene. The CDR3 is 14 amino acids. The CDR3 DNA follows: TGTGCCAGCAGCTCCATGACAGGGGACTATGGCTACACCTTC. Translation: CASSSMTGDYGYTF.

The V and J genes are TRBV7-2 and TRBJ1-6; tentatively, D is TRBD1 (5 bases). Germline assignment: CDR1 SGHTA and CDR2 FQGNSA. The CDR3 spans 14 residues. Deletions cut 2 bases from V and 10 bases from J, with 12 bases between. CDR3 bases: TGTGCCAGCAGCTTACAGGGTAACGGGTCACCCCTCCACTTT. Translated, it gives CASSLQGNGSPLHF.

The rearrangement links TRBV20-1 to TRBJ2-5; tentatively, D is TRBD2 (5 bases). The J call may be faulty, since TRBJ2-7 better matches the DNA end. CDR1 and CDR2 from the germline V gene are DFQATT and SNEGSKA (reference sequence). The length of the CDR3 is 11 residues. The CDR3, as DNA: TGCAGTGCTAGGGGAGACTACGAGCAGTACTTC. The encoded protein is CSARGDYEQYF.

This clone was observed a single time. The chain uses TRBV21-1 and TRBJ1-5; the tabulated D call, TRBD1, remains unverified against the DNA. TRBV21-1 represents a pseudogene. The CDR3 consists of 18 residues. CDR3 amino acids: CASSRSGQGLYSNQPQHF. CDR3 coding DNA: TGTGCCAGCAGCAGATCGGGACAGGGCCTGTATAGCAATCAGCCCCAGCATTTT.

The rearrangement uses TRBV6-5 and TRBJ1-5; tentative D call: TRBD1 (6 bases). Germline CDR1 is MNHEY and CDR2 is SVGAGI. This CDR3 is built from 15 residues. The V end was cut by 6 bases, the J end by 0 bases, with 12 bases between. CDR3 DNA sequence: TGTGCCAGCAGGATCAACAGGGTTAGCAATCAGCCCCAGCATTTT. Amino acids: CASRINRVSNQPQHF.

The chain links TRBV5-1 to TRBJ1-5, with 8 bases that match TRBD1. Germline assignment: CDR1 SGHRS and CDR2 YFSETQ. Trimming removed 7 bases from V and 7 bases from J; junction bases left unmatched: 4. This CDR3 is built from 12 residues. The CDR3 bases are TGCGCCAGCCGGGGACAGGTGCAGCCCCAGCATTTT. Encoded protein: CASRGQVQPQHF.

This chain connects TRBV5-1 to TRBJ1-5; 7 bases are a match to TRBD1. CDR1 and CDR2 (germline): SGHRS, YFSETQ. With 4 bases clipped from V and 6 bases from J, the junction kept 4 bases outside the gene matches. This CDR3 is 13 amino acids long. CDR3 nucleotides: TGCGCCAGCAGCGTATCAGGGGGTCAGCCCCAGCATTTT. Its translation is CASSVSGGQPQHF.

The rearrangement uses TRBV20-1 and TRBJ1-5; D is unclear. V lost 2 bases to trimming and J lost 6 bases, with 5 bases between them. Germline assignment: CDR1 DFQATT and CDR2 SNEGSKA (reference sequence). The CDR3 has 11 residues. The CDR3 nucleotides read TGCAGTGCTAGACATGGTCAGCCCCAGCATTTT. Translating it yields CSARHGQPQHF.

V gene TRBV30 combines with J gene TRBJ2-1, with no clear D. V lost 3 bases to trimming and J lost 1 base, with 13 bases between them. The CDR3 length is 15 residues. CDR1 and CDR2 (germline): GTSNPN, SVGIG (reference sequence). CDR3 sequence reads: CAWREKRWSYNEQFF. For the CDR3, the DNA is TGTGCCTGGAGAGAAAAACGATGGTCCTACAATGAGCAGTTCTTC.

The V gene is TRBV20-1, the J gene TRBJ2-1; D is undetermined. The CDR3 is 11 residues long. Trimming left V 5 bases short and J 4 bases short, with 6 bases between. CDR1 is DFQATT and CDR2 is SNEGSKA in the germline V gene (reference sequence). The CDR3 sequence: CSAPNYNEQFF. The CDR3 DNA is TGCAGTGCTCCAAATTACAATGAGCAGTTCTTC.

The chain is built from TRBV18 and TRBJ1-1, with a possible D match to TRBD1 (6 bases). The V end was cut by 5 bases, the J end by 3 bases, with 10 bases between. This CDR3 spans 13 amino acids. The germline V gene encodes CDR1 KGHSH and CDR2 LQKENI. CDR3 sequence (DNA): TGTGCCAGCTCAGCTGACAGGCACACTGAAGCTTTCTTT. This codes for CASSADRHTEAFF.

The CDR3 DNA follows: TGTGCCAGCAGTTTTTACCCCCGCCAGGGAGGCTACACCTTC. Amino acid sequence: CASSFYPRQGGYTF. The chain carries TRBV6-5 and TRBJ1-2; D may be TRBD1 (5 bases). CDR3 length: 14 amino acids. Germline CDR1 is MNHEY and CDR2 is SVGAGI. V lost 4 bases and J 8 bases, leaving 17 bases between the germline ends.

V and J are TRBV9 and TRBJ2-2; 8 nucleotides align to TRBD2. Trimming took 7 bases from V and 5 from J; bases not matched to a gene: 10. The CDR3 extends over 15 amino acids. Germline V gives CDR1 SGDLS, CDR2 YYNGEE. The CDR3, as DNA: TGTGCCAGCGGACCCGGGACTAGAGATACCGGGGAGCTGTTTTTT. Translated: CASGPGTRDTGELFF.

V is TRBV19 and J is TRBJ2-5; 7 bases align to TRBD2. Unmatched junction bases numbered 4, after V lost 4 bases and J lost 2 bases. The CDR3 consists of 14 residues. Germline V lookup: CDR1 LNHDA, CDR2 SQIVND (reference sequence). In DNA, the CDR3 is TGTGCCAGTAGTAGGGGGGGAGAGCAAGAGACCCAGTACTTC. This codes for CASSRGGEQETQYF.

The chain couples TRBV11-2 to TRBJ1-3, with 7 bases aligning to TRBD1. CDR3 size: 18 residues. The germline CDR1 and CDR2 sequences are SGHAT and FQNNGV. The trim removed 2 bases at V and 0 bases at J, leaving 10 bases unmatched. The CDR3 DNA is TGTGCCAGCAGCTTACTACAGGGGACGCTAAGCTCTGGAAACACCATATATTTT. Translation: CASSLLQGTLSSGNTIYF.

The chain has TRBV5-8 and TRBJ1-5, with no clear D. There are 17 residues in the CDR3. The V gene's germline CDR1 is SGHTS and CDR2 YDEGEE. Trimming left V 0 bases short and J 0 bases short, with 13 bases between. CDR3 DNA: TGTGCCAGCAGCTTGGAACGGGGAGGGCGTAGCAATCAGCCCCAGCATTTT. Translating it yields CASSLERGGRSNQPQHF.